A single sample gave rise to the 26 T cell receptor beta chains below, sequenced in a study of T cells in Graves' hyperthyroidism and ophthalmopathy. Amplification yielded TCR beta CDR3 regions, with RNA transcripts as the source. Researchers ran a first-round RT-PCR on the TCR CDR3 using the HTBI primer set. One entry per CDR3 protein, called by TCRdb with MiXCR from the multiplex PCR reads. The data contain hundreds of thousands of distinct CDR3 sequences, roughly a quarter of them singletons. Sequenced: blood. The source is a young woman with Graves' ophthalmopathy.

This clonotype came up a few times. The chain combines TRBV28 with TRBJ2-7; TRBD1 aligns across 9 bases. The junction had 10 bases not matched to a gene; V was cut back by 5 bases and J by 5 bases. The germline gives CDR1 MDHEN, CDR2 SYDVKM. This CDR3 comprises 15 residues. As DNA, the CDR3 is TGTGCCAGCAGTCCTTCTCCGGGACAGGGCAACGAGCAGTACTTC. Protein sequence: CASSPSPGQGNEQYF.

This clonotype was detected only a few times. The V call is TRBV20-1, the J call TRBJ2-5, with D possibly matching TRBD2 (6 bases). The CDR3 contains 13 residues. The V end lost 3 bases, the J end lost 5 bases, and 13 bases lay between the germline ends. CDR1 DFQATT and CDR2 SNEGSKA come from the germline V gene (reference sequence). The CDR3 region is CSAREGSGETQYF. CDR3 bases: TGCAGTGCTAGGGAGGGTAGTGGGGAGACCCAGTACTTC.

This clonotype was seen ten or more times. The chain has TRBV7-9 and TRBJ1-1; D is ambiguous. The CDR3 extends over 13 amino acids. Per germline, CDR1 SEHNR and CDR2 FQNEAQ (reference sequence). Trimming took 4 bases from V and 3 from J, leaving 9 bases between them. The DNA of the CDR3 is TGTGCCAGCAGCTCCCGCGTAGACACTGAAGCTTTCTTT. Translation gives CASSSRVDTEAFF.

This clonotype was detected ten times or more. The genes are TRBV6-5 and TRBJ1-1; the D is unclear. The CDR3 totals 11 residues. Trimming cost V 2 bases and J 8 bases, with 6 bases left between them. CDR1 is MNHEY, CDR2 SVGAGI, per germline. The CDR3 bases are TGTGCCAGCAGTTACCTGGAGGAAGCTTTCTTT. Encoded protein: CASSYLEEAFF.

The gene calls are TRBV6-1 and TRBJ1-5; D remains unclear. Germline CDR1 MNHNS, CDR2 SASEGT. The CDR3 has 15 residues. The ends were cut back, 6 bases at V and 1 base at J, with 13 bases in the middle. The CDR3 region is CASSPRVISNQPQHF. CDR3 nucleotide sequence: TGTGCCAGCAGCCCCCGGGTCATAAGCAATCAGCCCCAGCATTTT.

At least ten counts were recorded for this clonotype. The rearrangement joins TRBV10-2 to TRBJ1-1; 7 bases line up with TRBD1. Germline loops: CDR1 WSHSY, CDR2 SAAADI. Trimming removed 3 bases from V and 5 bases from J; junction bases left unmatched: 12. The CDR3 spans 16 residues. CDR3 region: CASSDYRGWGGTEAFF. CDR3 nucleotides: TGCGCCAGCAGTGATTACAGGGGCTGGGGTGGAACTGAAGCTTTCTTT.

This clonotype was counted ten times or more. This chain uses TRBV27 with TRBJ2-5, with D tentatively TRBD2 (6 bases). The CDR3 has 19 residues. Germline V lookup: CDR1 MNHEY, CDR2 SMNVEV (reference sequence). Trimming stripped 5 bases from V and 2 bases from J, with 27 bases between. CDR3: CASSPITIAAPHLQETQYF. The CDR3 DNA sequence: TGTGCCAGCAGTCCGATTACGATAGCGGCCCCCCATTTACAAGAGACCCAGTACTTC.

This clonotype was detected many times. The CDR3 DNA sequence: TGTGCCAGCAGTTTCCAGGGGGCCGGAGGAACTGAAGCTTTCTTT. Translating gives CASSFQGAGGTEAFF. The chain has TRBV12-3 or TRBV12-4 and TRBJ1-1, with 8 bases fitting TRBD1. The CDR3 is made up of 15 amino acids. V shed 3 bases and J 5 bases; nucleotides not matched to a gene: 8.

This clonotype was picked up many times. The chain uses TRBV28 and TRBJ1-5; tentative D call: TRBD1 (5 bases). Germline-derived CDR1 and CDR2 are MDHEN and SYDVKM. This CDR3 region has 13 residues. V lost 6 bases and J 4 bases, leaving 10 bases between the germline ends. CDR3 in DNA: TGTGCCAGCAGACAGACAGCTAATCAGCCCCAGCATTTT. It translates to CASRQTANQPQHF.

This clonotype was picked up a small number of times. The chain combines TRBV30 with TRBJ1-5; D not resolved. Germline lookup yields CDR1 GTSNPN and CDR2 SVGIG (reference sequence). The CDR3 runs 12 residues. Between the trimmed V and J ends, which lost 5 bases and 0 bases, there was a span of 5 bases. In DNA, the CDR3 is TGTGCCTGGTCGAATAGCAATCAGCCCCAGCATTTT. It translates to CAWSNSNQPQHF.

This clonotype appeared many times. This chain joins TRBV11-2 and TRBJ2-7; tentative D call: TRBD2 (5 bases). The CDR3 covers 11 residues. Germline CDR1 SGHAT, CDR2 FQNNGV. V shed 7 bases and J shed 5 bases, with 9 bases lying between them. The CDR3, as DNA: TGTGCCAGCAAGAGGGTTGACGAGCAGTACTTC. Translation gives CASKRVDEQYF.

The chain employs TRBV2 and TRBJ1-1, with 8 bases that match TRBD1. The ends lost 11 bases at V and 4 bases at J; junction bases unmatched: 12. This CDR3 is 14 amino acids long. Germline V lookup: CDR1 SNHLY, CDR2 FYNNEI. The CDR3 DNA is TGTGCCGCTAGTGGCAGGGGGCTTGCCACTGAAGCTTTCTTT. It translates to CAASGRGLATEAFF. Full variable domain (missing parts from reference TRBV2 and TRBJ1-1): EPEVTQTPSHQVTQMGQEVILRCVPISNHLYFYWYRQILGQKVEFLVSFYNNEISEKSEIFDDQFSVERPDGSNFTLKIRSTKLEDSAMYFCAASGRGLATEAFFGQGTRLTVV.

This clonotype has at least ten counts. The CDR3 sequence: CASSFFGLPTYEQYF. CDR3 nucleotide sequence: TGTGCCAGCAGTTTCTTCGGGCTTCCTACCTACGAGCAGTACTTC. The chain is built from TRBV28 and TRBJ2-7, with D unresolved. The germline V and J ends were trimmed by 3 bases and 2 bases, with 14 bases remaining between them. Germline values: CDR1 MDHEN, CDR2 SYDVKM. CDR3 length: 15 amino acids.

This clonotype was recorded at least ten times. The V gene is TRBV29-1, the J gene TRBJ1-3; 8 nucleotides align to TRBD1. Per the germline V gene, CDR1 is SQVTM and CDR2 is ANQGSEA. V lost 1 base and J lost 0; bases outside the gene matches: 8. This CDR3 is 17 amino acids long. CDR3 residues: CSVEVGTGLFSGNTIYF. DNA of the CDR3: TGCAGCGTTGAAGTGGGGACAGGTCTCTTCTCTGGAAACACCATATATTTT.

This clonotype has ten or more counts. V and J are TRBV6-1 and TRBJ2-7; 10 nucleotides line up with TRBD1. Germline V CDR1 and CDR2: MNHNS, SASEGT. After removal of 6 bases from V and 4 bases from J, the junction contained 6 bases not matched to a gene. The CDR3 spans 14 residues. The CDR3 DNA is TGTGCCAGCAGCCGTCGGACAGGGGGTTACGAGCAGTACTTC. This sequence encodes CASSRRTGGYEQYF.

This clonotype was found many times. The chain couples TRBV19 to TRBJ1-2, with 7 bases aligning to TRBD1. The junction had 18 bases not matched to a gene; V was cut back by 6 bases and J by 8 bases. Germline lookup yields CDR1 LNHDA and CDR2 SQIVND (reference sequence). The CDR3 runs to 16 residues. The CDR3 reads CASRITGRGTVGGYTF. The CDR3 coding sequence is TGTGCCAGTAGGATTACCGGTCGAGGGACAGTCGGCGGCTACACCTTC.

This clonotype was counted ten times or more. The rearrangement joins TRBV29-1 to TRBJ2-7; D tentatively reads TRBD1 or TRBD2 (7 bases each). The CDR3 has 13 amino acids. The germline V and J ends were trimmed by 6 bases and 3 bases, with 15 bases remaining between them. Germline loops: CDR1 SQVTM, CDR2 ANQGSEA. CDR3 coding DNA: TGCAGCGTGCGACAGGGAGGGGGCTACGAGCAGTACTTC. This gives the protein CSVRQGGGYEQYF.

The V and J genes are TRBV19 and TRBJ1-1; TRBD1 matches at 8 bases. CDR1 is LNHDA, CDR2 SQIVND, per germline (reference sequence). The CDR3 runs to 12 residues. The V and J ends lost 6 bases and 10 bases, in that order; junction bases with no gene match: 7. CDR3 nucleotides: TGTGCCAGTAGCACAGGACAGGGTGGAGCTTTCTTT. It codes for CASSTGQGGAFF. The full variable domain, in which reference TRBV19 and TRBJ1-1 provide the parts outside the CDR3, is DGGITQSPKYLFRKEGQNVTLSCEQNLNHDAMYWYRQDPGQGLRLIYYSQIVNDFQKGDIAEGYSVSREKKESFPLTVTSAQKNPTAFYLCASSTGQGGAFFGQGTRLTVV.

This clonotype was detected many times. The CDR3: CSATYRVGTPLHF. The CDR3 DNA sequence: TGCAGTGCTACCTACAGGGTCGGGACACCCCTCCACTTT. V gene TRBV20-1 combines with J gene TRBJ1-6; D is perhaps TRBD1 (6 bases). Per the germline V gene, CDR1 is DFQATT and CDR2 is SNEGSKA (reference sequence). V was trimmed by 4 bases and J by 11 bases, leaving 15 bases between them. This CDR3 region has 13 residues.

This chain uses TRBV10-3 with TRBJ1-1; possibly TRBD1 for D (6 bases). Germline V gene sequence: CDR1 ENHRY, CDR2 SYGVKD. The CDR3 spans 16 residues. The V end lost 4 bases, the J end lost 0 bases, and 15 bases lay between the germline ends. CDR3 sequence: CAISAQRQAMNTEAFF. The CDR3 DNA sequence: TGTGCCATCAGTGCACAAAGACAGGCCATGAACACTGAAGCTTTCTTT.

This clonotype appeared many times. The rearrangement links TRBV19 to TRBJ1-2; a possible D gene is TRBD1 (6 bases). From germline, CDR1 is LNHDA and CDR2 SQIVND (reference sequence). This CDR3 comprises 14 residues. The V end lost 10 bases, the J end lost 3 bases, and 18 bases lay between the germline ends. The CDR3 loop is CATLPGAGDYGYTF. CDR3 sequence (DNA): TGTGCCACCCTGCCGGGGGCAGGGGACTATGGCTACACCTTC.

This clonotype was recorded many times. The V call is TRBV27, the J call TRBJ2-7; TRBD2 agrees at 12 bases. This CDR3 has 15 amino acids. With 6 bases clipped from V and 5 bases from J, the junction kept 8 bases outside the gene matches. The germline V gene encodes CDR1 MNHEY and CDR2 SMNVEV (reference sequence). The CDR3 region has the DNA TGTGCCAGCAGGCAGACTAGCGGGAGAAACCACGAGCAGTACTTC. Protein sequence: CASRQTSGRNHEQYF.

Ten or more counts support this clonotype. The chain combines TRBV27 with TRBJ2-7, with 8 bases identical to TRBD1. V was pared by 5 bases and J by 5 bases, with 8 bases of the junction left unmatched. Germline V lookup: CDR1 MNHEY, CDR2 SMNVEV (reference sequence). The CDR3 runs 14 residues. The CDR3 protein is CASSLLDRAHEQYF. CDR3 DNA: TGTGCCAGCAGTCTTCTGGACAGGGCCCACGAGCAGTACTTC.

In its sample, this clonotype was seen a few times. The CDR3 bases are TGTGCCAGCAGCTTGAGACAGGTGCAAACCGGGGAGCTGTTTTTT. It codes for CASSLRQVQTGELFF. The chain uses TRBV7-2 and TRBJ2-2, with D perhaps matching TRBD1 (6 bases). Germline V gene data show CDR1 as SGHTA and CDR2 as FQGNSA. This CDR3 region has 15 residues. The ends were cut back, 3 bases at V and 5 bases at J, with 13 bases in the middle.

This rearrangement joins TRBV6-5 to TRBJ1-2; D is unresolved. The CDR3 runs to 14 residues. Germline V gene lookup returns CDR1 MNHEY and CDR2 SVGAGI. V lost 0 bases and J lost 7, with 12 bases in between. The CDR3 loop is CASSYSWGGSGYTF. In nucleotides, the CDR3 is TGTGCCAGCAGTTACTCCTGGGGAGGCAGTGGCTACACCTTC.

The rearrangement uses TRBV12-3 or TRBV12-4 and TRBJ1-5; 7 bases agree with TRBD1. V lost 6 bases and J lost 6; bases outside the gene matches: 8. The CDR3 consists of 14 residues. The CDR3 sequence: CASRRQGRGQPQHF. The CDR3 nucleotides are TGTGCCAGCAGGCGACAGGGACGGGGTCAGCCCCAGCATTTT.